This passage covers 9 T cell receptor beta chains from one sample sequenced in a study of EBV T-cell therapy then PD-1 blockade in nasopharyngeal carcinoma. As to treatment: AdE1-LMPpoly-expanded autologous EBV-specific T-cell therapy followed by anti-PD-1 nivolumab. The assay was immunoSEQ multiplex PCR, and TCRdb's table has in-frame clones only and misses some. The sample holds about 17,000 clones; 75% to 90% are singletons and the top ten take under 30%. Their specific antigens are unknown. The sample here was CD8+ T cells from blood, taken at day 0 from a patient whose treatment included autologous EBV-specific T cells and nivolumab. The receptors derive from a man in his forties with nasopharyngeal carcinoma.

This chain joins TRBV9 and TRBJ2-1, with 11 positions matching TRBD2. Germline trimming cut 4 bases from V and 9 bases from J; bases unmatched to any gene: 6. Germline V CDR1 and CDR2: SGDLS, YYNGEE. The CDR3 is made up of 14 amino acids. CDR3 in amino acids: CASSPPSGGIEQFF. The CDR3 DNA follows: TGTGCCAGCAGCCCCCCTAGCGGGGGGATTGAGCAGTTCTTC. Full variable domain (missing parts from reference TRBV9 and TRBJ2-1): DSGVTQTPKHLITATGQRVTLRCSPRSGDLSVYWYQQSLDQGLQFLIQYYNGEERAKGNILERFSAQQFPDLHSELNLSSLELGDSALYFCASSPPSGGIEQFFGPGTRLTVL.

The V gene is TRBV24-1, the J gene TRBJ2-7; 8 bases agree with TRBD2. V dropped 5 bases and J dropped 5; count of bases not matched to a gene: 7. The CDR3 is 14 amino acids. CDR1 and CDR2 from the germline V gene are KGHDR and SFDVKD. CDR3 coding DNA: TGTGCCACCAGTGCCCGGGGGGGACGTGACGAGCAGTACTTC. It translates to CATSARGGRDEQYF.

The genes are TRBV4-3 and TRBJ2-7; D possibly corresponds to TRBD2 (5 bases). CDR1 is LGHNA and CDR2 is YSLEER in the germline V gene. With 0 bases removed from V and 2 bases from J, the gap between germline ends came to 8 bases. This CDR3 has 14 residues. The CDR3 DNA is TGCGCCAGCAGCCAAGAAGAGGGAACCTACGAGCAGTACTTC. Translated, it gives CASSQEEGTYEQYF.

The count of this clone is one. The CDR3 DNA follows: TGTGCCAGCAGTCTTGGGACAGGGCCCACCGGGGAGCTGTTTTTT. Translating it yields CASSLGTGPTGELFF. This chain links TRBV7-6 with TRBJ2-2; 9 nucleotides agree with TRBD1. The CDR3 loop spans 15 amino acids. J was trimmed by 4 bases and V by 6 bases; bases with no gene match: 6. Germline V lookup: CDR1 SGHVS, CDR2 FNYEAQ.

The V and J genes are TRBV9 and TRBJ1-2; maybe TRBD1 (5 bases). V lost 3 bases and J lost 8, with 11 bases in between. The CDR3 extends over 12 amino acids. Per germline, CDR1 SGDLS and CDR2 YYNGEE. The CDR3 sequence: CASSEGLNGYTF. The DNA for the CDR3 is TGTGCCAGCAGCGAGGGGCTTAACGGCTACACCTTC.

This clone was observed once. This chain links TRBV5-1 with TRBJ1-4; 10 positions match TRBD1. The CDR3 spans 17 residues. CDR1 and CDR2 (germline): SGHRS, YFSETQ. Trimming at V came to 0 bases and at J to 8 bases, leaving 10 bases not matched to a gene. CDR3: CASSLVRGQGMREKLFF. The CDR3, as DNA: TGCGCCAGCAGCTTGGTTCGGGGACAGGGGATGAGGGAAAAACTGTTTTTT. Variable domain in full (rest from reference TRBV5-1 and TRBJ1-4): KAGVTQTPRYLIKTRGQQVTLSCSPISGHRSVSWYQQTPGQGLQFLFEYFSETQRNKGNFPGRFSGRQFSNSRSEMNVSTLELGDSALYLCASSLVRGQGMREKLFFGSGTQLSVL.

This clone rates as medium-sized. The chain uses TRBV4-3 and TRBJ2-3; maybe TRBD2 (6 bases). The germline V and J ends were trimmed by 0 bases and 6 bases, with 22 bases remaining between them. The CDR3 spans 18 residues. CDR1 is LGHNA, CDR2 YSLEER, per germline. The CDR3 loop is CASSQDLSGGLLSDTQYF. DNA for the CDR3: TGCGCCAGCAGCCAAGATCTTAGCGGAGGCCTCTTATCGGATACGCAGTATTTT.

This chain connects TRBV7-9 to TRBJ2-5, with D possibly being TRBD1 (6 bases). Deletions cut 3 bases from V and 1 base from J, with 15 bases between. This CDR3 has 16 residues. The V gene's germline CDR1 is SEHNR and CDR2 FQNEAQ (reference sequence). Here the CDR3 reads CASSFVPRGGQETQYF. CDR3 in DNA: TGTGCCAGCAGCTTCGTACCCAGGGGTGGCCAAGAGACCCAGTACTTC.

This clone was detected only a few times. The chain is built from TRBV6-4 and TRBJ1-6; D gene unclear. Germline V gene lookup returns CDR1 MRHNA and CDR2 SNTAGT. The CDR3 is 14 amino acids. The V and J ends lost 6 bases and 7 bases respectively, with 13 bases between them. CDR3 DNA: TGTGCCAGCAGCCTATACGTCAACAATTCACCCCTCCACTTT. Its translation is CASSLYVNNSPLHF.